A selection of T cell receptor beta chains follows, all from one sample in a study of memory CD4+ T cells and cytomegalovirus serostatus. Clones were read by immunoSEQ multiplex PCR, and TCRdb kept only the in-frame ones, dropping some. The repertoire holds about 61,000 clones, with over 70% as singletons. The sequencing input was memory CD4+ T cells from blood. These receptors came from an adult in good health and CMV-seronegative. Some clones in this sample may be carry-over from other donors' samples. CDR3s include the opening cysteine and the closing phenylalanine or tryptophan.

v_call	j_call	cdr3_aa
TRBV6-5	TRBJ1-2	CASRRREGGYTF
TRBV18	TRBJ1-1	CASSPPGLRGDTEAFF
TRBV19	TRBJ1-3	CASSATGGNTIYF
TRBV30	TRBJ1-5	CAWSVFGFGARGQPQHF
TRBV4-3	TRBJ2-1	CASSRVTSGAPKQFF
TRBV6-6	TRBJ2-3	CASTRTGTVNTQYF
TRBV27	TRBJ2-7	CASSGLPHYEQYF
TRBV11-1	TRBJ2-7	CASSLELASEQYF
TRBV18	TRBJ2-2	CASSPPNRLNTGELFF
TRBV4-1	TRBJ1-3	CASSQPGTGLGNTIYF
TRBV11-2	TRBJ1-1	CASSFATGVTEAFF
TRBV5-1	TRBJ2-1	CASSFGTGAANEQFF
TRBV5-4	TRBJ2-2	CASRGDSPAGELFF
TRBV6-5	TRBJ1-1	CASRRGSDTEAFF
TRBV5-1	TRBJ2-1	CASSLVVAGNNEQFF
TRBV9	TRBJ2-2	CASSVAYSGELFF
TRBV7-2	TRBJ2-3	CASSILADTQYF
TRBV6-4	TRBJ1-1	CASRSDGGTEAFF
TRBV5-1	TRBJ2-7	CASSGKTSGGSYEQYF
TRBV11-2	TRBJ2-5	CASSLSRTQYF
TRBV6-1	TRBJ1-1	CASSGEDRGGNTEAFF
TRBV9	TRBJ2-5	CASSVAGGGETQYF
TRBV7-2	TRBJ2-2	CASSQRTGELFF
TRBV5-1	TRBJ2-3	CASSLEGKTADTQYF
TRBV5-4	TRBJ2-3	CASSFLRAGGVDTQYF
TRBV7-2	TRBJ2-1	CASSFSGSQYNEQFF
TRBV9	TRBJ2-2	CASSVAPDRGELFF
TRBV5-6	TRBJ1-5	CASSRGQIGNSNQPQHF
TRBV28	TRBJ1-1	CASSPLGTEAFF
TRBV28	TRBJ1-2	CASSTGGARATF
TRBV4-1	TRBJ2-3	CASSQLARQDSDTQYF
TRBV5-4	TRBJ1-1	CASSEGPRGTEAFF
TRBV28	TRBJ2-5	CASRPLANEETQYF
TRBV27	TRBJ1-1	CATAEDRNTEAFF
TRBV2	TRBJ1-1	CASRQGAYSEAFF
TRBV7-8	TRBJ1-5	CASSLRWRYSNQPQHF
TRBV2	TRBJ1-1	CASSAPRRGVEAFF
TRBV7-9	TRBJ1-3	CASSLAWTGGSKNTIYF
TRBV11-2	TRBJ2-1	CASSSISRLAGGYNEQFF